This TCR beta chain was recorded in a study of T-cell memory formation after mild COVID-19. On the study more broadly: TCR clustering was largely donor specific.

Study findings and constraints: That cross-reactive memory joined was suggested by some responding clones appearing in pre-infection memory.

This clonotype was found a few times. Its antigen is not known. 5'RACE with constant-segment primers built TCRalpha and TCRbeta cDNA libraries with UMIs. Via MiXCR, TCRdb re-called the 5' RACE reads, giving one row per CDR3 protein. This table holds 300,000 to 350,000 distinct CDR3 sequences, roughly 15% found once. The germline gives CDR1 SGHVS, CDR2 FQNEAQ. V was clipped by 1 base and J by 8 bases, with 6 bases between them. CDR3 length: 12 amino acids. The chain carries TRBV7-8 and TRBJ1-3, with D hard to call. The sequence derives from a man in his late teens or twenties who had mild COVID-19 (a few samples of this study predate the infection). Cell type and time point are not known. Sample: PBMCs or a T cell subset sorted from them (not recorded which). Here the CDR3 reads CASSLVVDTIYF. For the CDR3, the DNA is TGTGCCAGCAGCTTAGTGGTAGACACCATATATTTT.